This TCR beta chain is from a study of OX40 agonist ivuxolimab in advanced cancers. Using immunoSEQ multiplex PCR, the repertoire was profiled, and TCRdb retains in-frame clones only, with some absent. The data contain about 68,000 clones, approximately 80% of them singletons. This clone was picked up a small number of times. There are 15 residues in the CDR3. Trimming shortened V by 5 bases and J by 2 bases, and 14 bases separated the two germline ends. Germline V gives CDR1 LGHNT, CDR2 FRNRAP. The sequence derives from an adult with an advanced solid tumor such as melanoma, head and neck, liver or kidney cancer. Sequencing was performed on CD4+ or CD8+ T cells sorted from blood, taken in a trial of the OX40 agonist ivuxolimab. The V gene is TRBV12-5, the J gene TRBJ2-3; tentatively, D is TRBD1 or TRBD2 (5 bases each). The CDR3 DNA is TGTGCTAGTGGTATGGGACCGGGTTACACAGATACGCAGTATTTT. Its protein product is CASGMGPGYTDTQYF.